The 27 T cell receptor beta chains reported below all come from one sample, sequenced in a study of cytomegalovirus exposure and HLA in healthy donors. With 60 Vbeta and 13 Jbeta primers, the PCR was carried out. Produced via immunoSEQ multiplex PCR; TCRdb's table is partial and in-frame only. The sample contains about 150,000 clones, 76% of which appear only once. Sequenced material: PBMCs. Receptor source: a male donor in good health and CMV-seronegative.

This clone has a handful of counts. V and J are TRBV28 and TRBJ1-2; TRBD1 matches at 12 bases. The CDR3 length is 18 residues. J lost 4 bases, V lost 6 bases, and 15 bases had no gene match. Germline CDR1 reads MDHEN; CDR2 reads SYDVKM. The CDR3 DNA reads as TGTGCCAGCAGCCTCTTAGGGACAGGGGGCGCCTCTAGCTATGGCTACACCTTC. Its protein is CASSLLGTGGASSYGYTF.

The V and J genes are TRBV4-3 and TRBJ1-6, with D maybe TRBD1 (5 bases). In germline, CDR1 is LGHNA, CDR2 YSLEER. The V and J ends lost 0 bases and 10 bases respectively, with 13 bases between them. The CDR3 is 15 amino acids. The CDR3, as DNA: TGCGCCAGCAGCCAAGAGGTCAGGGCCAACTCACCCCTCCACTTT. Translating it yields CASSQEVRANSPLHF.

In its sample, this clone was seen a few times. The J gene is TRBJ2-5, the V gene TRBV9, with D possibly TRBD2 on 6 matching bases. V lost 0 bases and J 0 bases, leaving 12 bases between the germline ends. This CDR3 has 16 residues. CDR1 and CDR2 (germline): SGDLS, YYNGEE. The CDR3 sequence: CASSVDLKRDQETQYF. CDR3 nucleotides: TGTGCCAGCAGCGTAGACCTCAAGCGGGACCAAGAGACCCAGTACTTC.

The CDR3 sequence: CASSLYRDRDEKLFF. In DNA form, the CDR3 reads TGTGCCAGCAGTTTATACAGGGACAGGGACGAAAAACTGTTTTTT. This chain connects TRBV28 to TRBJ1-4; 9 bases agree with TRBD1. CDR1 and CDR2 (germline): MDHEN, SYDVKM. CDR3 length: 15 residues. Trimming cost V 1 base and J 8 bases; bases outside gene matches: 5. Drawing the rest from reference TRBV28 and TRBJ1-4, the complete variable domain is DVKVTQSSRYLVKRTGEKVFLECVQDMDHENMFWYRQDPGLGLRLIYFSYDVKMKEKGDIPEGYSVSREKKERFSLILESASTNQTSMYLCASSLYRDRDEKLFFGSGTQLSVL.

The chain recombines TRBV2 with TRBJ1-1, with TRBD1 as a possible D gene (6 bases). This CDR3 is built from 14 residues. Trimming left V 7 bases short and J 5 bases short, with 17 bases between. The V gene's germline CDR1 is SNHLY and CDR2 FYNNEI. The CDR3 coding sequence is TGTGCCAGCACCGAGATGGGGGCGAGGACTGAAGCTTTCTTT. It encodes CASTEMGARTEAFF. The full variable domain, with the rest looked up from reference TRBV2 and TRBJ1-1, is EPEVTQTPSHQVTQMGQEVILRCVPISNHLYFYWYRQILGQKVEFLVSFYNNEISEKSEIFDDQFSVERPDGSNFTLKIRSTKLEDSAMYFCASTEMGARTEAFFGQGTRLTVV.

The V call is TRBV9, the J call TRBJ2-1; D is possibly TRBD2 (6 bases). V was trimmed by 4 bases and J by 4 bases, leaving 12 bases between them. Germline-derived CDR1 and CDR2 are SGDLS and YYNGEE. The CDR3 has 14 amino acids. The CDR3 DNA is TGTGCCAGCAGCCGCCGGGACTTATACAATGAGCAGTTCTTC. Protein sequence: CASSRRDLYNEQFF.

The CDR3 is CASSFSDTQYF. The DNA of the CDR3 is TGTGCCAGCAGCTTCTCAGATACGCAGTATTTT. The V gene is TRBV7-9, the J gene TRBJ2-3; D gene ambiguous. The germline V and J ends were trimmed by 3 bases and 4 bases, with 2 bases remaining between them. Germline V gene lookup returns CDR1 SEHNR and CDR2 FQNEAQ (reference sequence). The CDR3 extends over 11 amino acids.

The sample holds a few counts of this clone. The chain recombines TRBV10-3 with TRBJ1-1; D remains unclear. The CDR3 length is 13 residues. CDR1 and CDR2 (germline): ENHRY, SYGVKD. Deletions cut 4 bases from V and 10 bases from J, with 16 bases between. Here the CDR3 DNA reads TGTGCCATCAGTGGAGCGCGCACACCTCGAGCTTTCTTT. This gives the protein CAISGARTPRAFF.

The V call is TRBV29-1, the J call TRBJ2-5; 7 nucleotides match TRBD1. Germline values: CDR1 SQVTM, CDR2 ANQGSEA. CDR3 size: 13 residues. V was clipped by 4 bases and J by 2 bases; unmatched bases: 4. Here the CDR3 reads CSVVGQLQETQYF. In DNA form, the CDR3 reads TGCAGCGTTGTGGGACAGCTTCAAGAGACCCAGTACTTC.

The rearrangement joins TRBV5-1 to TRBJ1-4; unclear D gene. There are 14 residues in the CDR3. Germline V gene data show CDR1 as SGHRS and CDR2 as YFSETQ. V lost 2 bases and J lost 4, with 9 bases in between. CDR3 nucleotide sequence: TGCGCCAGCAGCTTCGGGGAGCTTAATGAAAAACTGTTTTTT. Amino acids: CASSFGELNEKLFF.

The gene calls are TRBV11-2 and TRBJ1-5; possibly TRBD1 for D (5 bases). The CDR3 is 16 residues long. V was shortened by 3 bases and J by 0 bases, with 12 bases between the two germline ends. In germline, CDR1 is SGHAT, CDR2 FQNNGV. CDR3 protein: CASSLGKGISNQPQHF. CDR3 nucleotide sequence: TGTGCCAGCAGCTTGGGGAAGGGGATTAGCAATCAGCCCCAGCATTTT.

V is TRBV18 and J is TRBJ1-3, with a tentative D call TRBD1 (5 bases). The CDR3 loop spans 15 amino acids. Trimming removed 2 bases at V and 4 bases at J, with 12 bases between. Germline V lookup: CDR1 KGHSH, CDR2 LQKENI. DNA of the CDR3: TGTGCCAGCTCACCAGGGCCAGGGTACGGAAACACCATATATTTT. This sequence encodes CASSPGPGYGNTIYF.

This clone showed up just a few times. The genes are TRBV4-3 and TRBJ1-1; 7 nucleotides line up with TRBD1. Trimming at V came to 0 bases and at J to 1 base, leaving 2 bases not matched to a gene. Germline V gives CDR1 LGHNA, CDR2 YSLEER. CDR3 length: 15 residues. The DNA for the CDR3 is TGCGCCAGCAGCCAAGATAGGACAGGGAACACTGAAGCTTTCTTT. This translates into CASSQDRTGNTEAFF.

The CDR3 protein is CASSLPGQGDEQYF. Written as DNA, the CDR3 is TGTGCCAGCAGTCTACCGGGACAGGGGGACGAGCAGTACTTC. This chain connects TRBV6-6 to TRBJ2-7; 11 nucleotides match TRBD1. Trimming at V came to 5 bases and at J to 5 bases, leaving 5 bases not matched to a gene. Germline CDR1 and CDR2: MNHNY and SVGAGI (reference sequence). CDR3 length: 14 amino acids.

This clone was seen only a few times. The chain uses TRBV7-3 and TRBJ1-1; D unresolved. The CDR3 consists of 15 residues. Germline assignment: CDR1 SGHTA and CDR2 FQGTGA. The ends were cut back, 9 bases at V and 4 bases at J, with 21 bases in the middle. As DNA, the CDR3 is TGTGCCAGGTTTCGGCGGCGGGGTCGGGGCACTGAAGCTTTCTTT. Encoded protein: CARFRRRGRGTEAFF.

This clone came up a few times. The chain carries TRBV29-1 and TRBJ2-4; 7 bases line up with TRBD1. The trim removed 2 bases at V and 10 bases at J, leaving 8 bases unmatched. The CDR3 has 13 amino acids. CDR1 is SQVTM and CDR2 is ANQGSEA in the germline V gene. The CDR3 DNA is TGCAGCGTTGAATTCACAGGGGTTGGGATTCAGTACTTC. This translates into CSVEFTGVGIQYF.

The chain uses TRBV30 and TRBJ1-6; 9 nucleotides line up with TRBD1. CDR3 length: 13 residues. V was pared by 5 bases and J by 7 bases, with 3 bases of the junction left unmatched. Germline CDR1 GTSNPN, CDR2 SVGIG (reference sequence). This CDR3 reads CAWGQGWNSPLHF. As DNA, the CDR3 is TGTGCCTGGGGACAGGGGTGGAATTCACCCCTCCACTTT.

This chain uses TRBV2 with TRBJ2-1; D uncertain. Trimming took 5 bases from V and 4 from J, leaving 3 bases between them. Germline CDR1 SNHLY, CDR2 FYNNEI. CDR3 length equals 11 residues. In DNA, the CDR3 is TGTGCCAGCAGTATATACAATGAGCAGTTCTTC. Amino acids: CASSIYNEQFF.

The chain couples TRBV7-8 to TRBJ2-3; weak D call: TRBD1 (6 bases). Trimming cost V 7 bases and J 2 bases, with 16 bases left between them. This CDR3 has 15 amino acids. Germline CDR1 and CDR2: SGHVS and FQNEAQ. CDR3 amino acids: CASTRLTGPTDTQYF. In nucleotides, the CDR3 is TGTGCCAGCACCAGACTGACAGGACCCACAGATACGCAGTATTTT.

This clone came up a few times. The CDR3 reads CASSTLGTSWTDTQYF. The CDR3, as DNA: TGTGCCAGCAGTACCCTCGGGACTAGCTGGACAGATACGCAGTATTTT. The chain joins TRBV27 to TRBJ2-3, with 9 bases that match TRBD2. The CDR3 totals 16 residues. The V and J ends lost 5 bases and 3 bases, in that order; junction bases with no gene match: 9. Germline loops: CDR1 MNHEY, CDR2 SMNVEV (reference sequence).

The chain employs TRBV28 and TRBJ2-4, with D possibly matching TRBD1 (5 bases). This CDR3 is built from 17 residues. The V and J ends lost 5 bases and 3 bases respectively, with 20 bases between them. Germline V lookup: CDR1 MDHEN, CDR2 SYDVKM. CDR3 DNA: TGTGCCAGCAGTCGAACGATGCCACAGGCCAACAAAAACATTCAGTACTTC. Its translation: CASSRTMPQANKNIQYF. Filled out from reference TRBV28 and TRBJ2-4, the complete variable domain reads DVKVTQSSRYLVKRTGEKVFLECVQDMDHENMFWYRQDPGLGLRLIYFSYDVKMKEKGDIPEGYSVSREKKERFSLILESASTNQTSMYLCASSRTMPQANKNIQYFGAGTRLSVL.

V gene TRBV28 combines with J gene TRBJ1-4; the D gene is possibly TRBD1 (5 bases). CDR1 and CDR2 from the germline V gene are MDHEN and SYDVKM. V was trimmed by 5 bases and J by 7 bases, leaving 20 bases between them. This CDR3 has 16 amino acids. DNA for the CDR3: TGTGCCAGCAGTGAATCCGGCGGGTGGGGGGGTGAAAAACTGTTTTTT. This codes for CASSESGGWGGEKLFF.

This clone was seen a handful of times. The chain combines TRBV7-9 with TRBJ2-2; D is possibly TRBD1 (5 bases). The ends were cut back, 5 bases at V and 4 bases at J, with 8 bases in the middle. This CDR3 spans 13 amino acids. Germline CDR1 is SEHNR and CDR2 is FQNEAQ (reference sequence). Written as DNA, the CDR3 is TGTGCCAGCAGCGCTCAGGGCACCGGGGAGCTGTTTTTT. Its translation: CASSAQGTGELFF.

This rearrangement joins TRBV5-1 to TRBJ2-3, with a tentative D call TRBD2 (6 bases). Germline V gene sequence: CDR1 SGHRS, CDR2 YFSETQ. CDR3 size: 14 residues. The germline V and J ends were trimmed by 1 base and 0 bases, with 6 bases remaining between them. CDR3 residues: CASSLRGSTDTQYF. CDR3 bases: TGCGCCAGCAGCTTGCGGGGGAGCACAGATACGCAGTATTTT.

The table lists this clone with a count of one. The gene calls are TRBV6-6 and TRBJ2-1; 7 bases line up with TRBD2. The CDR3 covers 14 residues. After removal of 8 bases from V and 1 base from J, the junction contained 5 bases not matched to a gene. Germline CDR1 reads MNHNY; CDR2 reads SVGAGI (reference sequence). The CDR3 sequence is CASGRGGSYNEQFF. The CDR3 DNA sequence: TGTGCCAGCGGGAGGGGCGGATCCTACAATGAGCAGTTCTTC.

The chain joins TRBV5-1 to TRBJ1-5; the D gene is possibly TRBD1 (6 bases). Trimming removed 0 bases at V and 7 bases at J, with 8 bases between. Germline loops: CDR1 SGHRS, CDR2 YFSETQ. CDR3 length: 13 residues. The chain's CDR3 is CASSLEGGQPQHF. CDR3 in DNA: TGCGCCAGCAGCTTGGAGGGGGGGCAGCCCCAGCATTTT.

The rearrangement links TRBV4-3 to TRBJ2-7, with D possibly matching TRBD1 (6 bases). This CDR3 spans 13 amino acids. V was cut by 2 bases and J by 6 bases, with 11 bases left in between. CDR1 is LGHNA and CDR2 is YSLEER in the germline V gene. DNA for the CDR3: TGCGCCAGCAGCCAATCCACAGGGTTCGAGCAGTACTTC. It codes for CASSQSTGFEQYF.